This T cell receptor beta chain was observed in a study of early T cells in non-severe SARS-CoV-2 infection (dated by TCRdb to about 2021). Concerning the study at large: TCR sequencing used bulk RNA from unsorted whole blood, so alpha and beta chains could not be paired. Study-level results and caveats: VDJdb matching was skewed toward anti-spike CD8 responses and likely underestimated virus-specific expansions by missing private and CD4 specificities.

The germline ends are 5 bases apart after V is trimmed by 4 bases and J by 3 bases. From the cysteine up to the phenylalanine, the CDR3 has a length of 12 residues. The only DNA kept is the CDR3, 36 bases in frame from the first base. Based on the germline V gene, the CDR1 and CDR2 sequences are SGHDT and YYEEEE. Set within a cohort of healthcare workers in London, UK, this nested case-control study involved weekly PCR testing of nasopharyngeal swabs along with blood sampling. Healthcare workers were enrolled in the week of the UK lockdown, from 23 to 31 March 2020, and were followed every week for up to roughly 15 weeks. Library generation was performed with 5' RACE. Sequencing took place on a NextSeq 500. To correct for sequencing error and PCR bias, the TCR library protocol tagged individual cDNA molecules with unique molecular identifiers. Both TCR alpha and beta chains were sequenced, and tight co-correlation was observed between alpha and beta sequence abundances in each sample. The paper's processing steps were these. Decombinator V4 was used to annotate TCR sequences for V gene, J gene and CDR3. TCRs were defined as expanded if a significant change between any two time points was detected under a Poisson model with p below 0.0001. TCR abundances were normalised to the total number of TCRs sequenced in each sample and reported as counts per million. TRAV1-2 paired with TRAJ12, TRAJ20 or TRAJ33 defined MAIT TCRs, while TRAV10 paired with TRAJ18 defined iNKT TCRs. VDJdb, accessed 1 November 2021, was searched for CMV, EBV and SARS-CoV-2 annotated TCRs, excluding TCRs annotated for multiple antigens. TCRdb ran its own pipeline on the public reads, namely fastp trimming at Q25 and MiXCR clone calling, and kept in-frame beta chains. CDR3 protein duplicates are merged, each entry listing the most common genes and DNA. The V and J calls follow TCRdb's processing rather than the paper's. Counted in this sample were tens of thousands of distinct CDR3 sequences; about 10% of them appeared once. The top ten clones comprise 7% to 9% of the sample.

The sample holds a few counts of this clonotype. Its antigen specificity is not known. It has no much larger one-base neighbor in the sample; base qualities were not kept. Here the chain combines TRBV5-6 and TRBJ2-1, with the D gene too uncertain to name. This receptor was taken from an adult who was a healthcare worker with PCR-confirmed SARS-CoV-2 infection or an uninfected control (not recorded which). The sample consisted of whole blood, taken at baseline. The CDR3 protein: CASSQVYNEQFF. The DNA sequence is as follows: TGTGCCAGCAGCCAAGTCTACAATGAGCAGTTCTTC. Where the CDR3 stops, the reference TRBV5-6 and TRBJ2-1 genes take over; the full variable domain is DAGVTQSPTHLIKTRGQQVTLRCSPKSGHDTVSWYQQALGQGPQFIFQYYEEEERQRGNFPDRFSGHQFPNYSSELNVNALLLGDSALYLCASSQVYNEQFFGPGTRLTVL.